This passage covers 27 T cell receptor beta chains from one sample sequenced in a study of glioma-infiltrating T cells after dendritic cell vaccination. Sequencing was performed with immunoSEQ multiplex PCR; in TCRdb, only in-frame clones are kept and a portion is missing. This table holds 75,000 to 100,000 clones, approximately 80% found once. The sample consisted of blood, taken before dendritic cell vaccination. Receptor source: a human donor with glioblastoma.

The chain combines TRBV5-6 with TRBJ1-3; 9 bases are shared with TRBD1. Germline CDR1 and CDR2: SGHDT and YYEEEE. The CDR3 runs 13 residues. The V segment lost 4 bases and the J segment 8 bases; nucleotides outside the gene matches: 4. In nucleotides, the CDR3 is TGTGCCAGCAGCGAACAGGGGGCAGACACCATATATTTT. Amino acids: CASSEQGADTIYF.

This chain uses TRBV29-1 with TRBJ1-1; no firm D call. V was pared by 8 bases and J by 5 bases, with 15 bases between. Germline V gives CDR1 SQVTM, CDR2 ANQGSEA. The CDR3 has 12 amino acids. The CDR3 protein is CSLQVGLTEAFF. CDR3 sequence (DNA): TGCAGCCTCCAGGTTGGGTTAACTGAAGCTTTCTTT.

The chain recombines TRBV5-1 with TRBJ1-1; TRBD1 agrees at 8 bases. The CDR3 is made up of 16 amino acids. Germline V CDR1 and CDR2: SGHRS, YFSETQ. The V segment lost 0 bases and the J segment 0 bases; nucleotides outside the gene matches: 4. CDR3 protein: CASSLAGGGLNTEAFF. The CDR3 DNA reads TGCGCCAGCAGCTTGGCAGGGGGCGGGTTGAACACTGAAGCTTTCTTT.

The CDR3 spells CASSPPGTRGGELFF. As DNA, the CDR3 is TGTGCCAGCAGCCCCCCCGGGACGCGGGGTGGGGAGCTGTTTTTT. The rearrangement uses TRBV6-5 and TRBJ2-2; possible D gene TRBD2, 6 bases. The V and J ends lost 6 bases and 8 bases respectively, with 19 bases between them. Germline V gene sequence: CDR1 MNHEY, CDR2 SVGAGI. The CDR3 runs to 15 residues.

The rearrangement joins TRBV18 to TRBJ1-3; a possible D gene is TRBD1 (6 bases). CDR3 length: 17 amino acids. Germline CDR1 KGHSH, CDR2 LQKENI. The ends were cut back, 3 bases at V and 2 bases at J, with 17 bases in the middle. The CDR3, as DNA: TGTGCCAGCTCACCCTTACCAGGGGCGACTCCTGGAAACACCATATATTTT. It codes for CASSPLPGATPGNTIYF.

This clone was recorded a few times. V gene TRBV5-8 combines with J gene TRBJ1-3, with D possibly TRBD1 on 5 matching bases. The V and J ends lost 4 bases and 0 bases respectively, with 11 bases between them. The CDR3 is made up of 15 amino acids. Germline values: CDR1 SGHTS, CDR2 YDEGEE. Here the CDR3 reads CASSLVQVSGNTIYF. CDR3 sequence (DNA): TGTGCCAGCAGCCTCGTACAGGTCTCTGGAAACACCATATATTTT. Full variable domain (outside the CDR3, taken from reference TRBV5-8 and TRBJ1-3): EAGVTQSPTHLIKTRGQQATLRCSPISGHTSVYWYQQALGLGLQFLLWYDEGEERNRGNFPPRFSGRQFPNYSSELNVNALELEDSALYLCASSLVQVSGNTIYFGEGSWLTVV.

V and J are TRBV2 and TRBJ1-2; 7 bases align to TRBD1. Germline CDR1 and CDR2: SNHLY and FYNNEI. V gave up 5 bases and J gave up 10 bases; unmatched junction bases: 10. The CDR3 has 13 amino acids. The CDR3 nucleotides are TGTGCCAGCAGTATTACAGGGGCCCGTGACTACACCTTC. This codes for CASSITGARDYTF.

The chain carries TRBV19 and TRBJ2-1, with D maybe TRBD2 (5 bases). The germline gives CDR1 LNHDA, CDR2 SQIVND (reference sequence). The CDR3 is 13 residues long. Trimming cost V 1 base and J 9 bases, with 10 bases left between them. The CDR3 DNA reads as TGTGCCAGTAGTATAGTAATGGGAGCTGAGCAGTTCTTC. Translated, it gives CASSIVMGAEQFF.

The chain combines TRBV6-1 with TRBJ1-2; TRBD1 is a possible D gene (6 bases). This CDR3 comprises 15 residues. With 5 bases removed from V and 4 bases from J, the gap between germline ends came to 17 bases. The V gene's germline CDR1 is MNHNS and CDR2 SASEGT. This CDR3 is CASSIQGRGSYGYTF. In nucleotides, the CDR3 is TGTGCCAGCAGTATACAGGGTAGAGGCAGCTATGGCTACACCTTC.

V gene TRBV5-6 combines with J gene TRBJ2-5; no clear D gene. V was clipped by 0 bases and J by 1 base, with 10 bases between them. The CDR3 spans 15 residues. Per the germline V gene, CDR1 is SGHDT and CDR2 is YYEEEE. The CDR3 DNA follows: TGTGCCAGCAGCTTGGGACTCACCACCCAAGAGACCCAGTACTTC. Protein sequence: CASSLGLTTQETQYF.

This clone was seen once. This rearrangement joins TRBV6-6 to TRBJ2-1; 10 bases agree with TRBD2. Germline assignment: CDR1 MNHNY and CDR2 SVGAGI (reference sequence). CDR3 size: 15 residues. V lost 9 bases, J lost 6 bases, and 11 bases stayed unmatched. The CDR3 here is CASSPLAGARNEQFF. The CDR3 region has the DNA TGTGCCAGTTCCCCCCTAGCGGGAGCTCGCAATGAGCAGTTCTTC.

The CDR3 spells CASRVTGTGNTIYF. DNA of the CDR3: TGTGCCAGCAGAGTGACAGGGACTGGAAACACCATATATTTT. The rearrangement joins TRBV6-6 to TRBJ1-3; 7 bases map to TRBD1. V gave up 6 bases and J gave up 2 bases; unmatched junction bases: 4. Germline values: CDR1 MNHNY, CDR2 SVGAGI (reference sequence). The CDR3 is 14 amino acids.

The rearrangement links TRBV18 to TRBJ1-1, with 7 bases lining up with TRBD1. This CDR3 is built from 17 residues. Germline trimming cut 4 bases from V and 2 bases from J; bases unmatched to any gene: 13. Germline lookup yields CDR1 KGHSH and CDR2 LQKENI. The CDR3 region is CASSQSTAGTVNTEAFF. CDR3 in DNA: TGTGCCAGCTCACAAAGTACGGCCGGGACAGTTAACACTGAAGCTTTCTTT.

The genes are TRBV27 and TRBJ2-3; 10 bases agree with TRBD2. CDR3 length equals 15 residues. From germline, CDR1 is MNHEY and CDR2 SMNVEV (reference sequence). Trimming cost V 3 bases and J 7 bases; bases outside gene matches: 7. The CDR3 sequence: CASSFGSSGRHTQYF. CDR3 DNA: TGTGCCAGCAGTTTCGGGTCTAGCGGGAGACATACGCAGTATTTT.

The V call is TRBV29-1, the J call TRBJ1-1; no clear D. Germline lookup yields CDR1 SQVTM and CDR2 ANQGSEA. The CDR3 covers 13 residues. The V end was cut by 7 bases, the J end by 4 bases, with 16 bases between. This CDR3 is CSAGRVGGTEAFF. The CDR3 bases are TGCAGCGCGGGTAGGGTCGGAGGCACTGAAGCTTTCTTT.

Note on this clone: Other DNA sequences from this sample encode an identical CDR3 as well. V usage is TRBV30 and J usage is TRBJ1-1; D not resolved. This CDR3 has 11 residues. V gave up 0 bases and J gave up 7 bases, with 6 bases separating them. Looked up from germline, CDR1 is GTSNPN and CDR2 is SVGIG (reference sequence). The CDR3 sequence is CAWSVQSEAFF. For the CDR3, the DNA is TGTGCCTGGAGTGTACAGAGTGAAGCTTTCTTT.

This chain joins TRBV5-6 and TRBJ2-1, with a tentative D call TRBD2 (6 bases). Per germline, CDR1 SGHDT and CDR2 YYEEEE. The CDR3 sequence is 15 residues long. V was shortened by 4 bases and J by 4 bases, with 15 bases between the two germline ends. The CDR3 nucleotides read TGTGCCAGCAGCAAACCGGGACTTAAGTACAATGAGCAGTTCTTC. Amino acids: CASSKPGLKYNEQFF.

The V call is TRBV6-5, the J call TRBJ1-2; TRBD1 matches at 10 bases. The V and J ends lost 6 bases and 4 bases, in that order; junction bases with no gene match: 5. CDR1 and CDR2 from the germline V gene are MNHEY and SVGAGI. The CDR3 has 14 amino acids. The CDR3 DNA follows: TGTGCCAGCAGACTGGACAGGGGGGCCTATGGCTACACCTTC. This gives the protein CASRLDRGAYGYTF.

The chain employs TRBV10-1 and TRBJ1-2, with D possibly being TRBD1 (5 bases). V lost 9 bases, J lost 1 base, and 21 bases lay in between. The CDR3 loop spans 16 amino acids. Germline-derived CDR1 and CDR2 are WNHNN and SYGVQD (reference sequence). The CDR3 spells CARPPTSRQINYGYTF. The DNA for the CDR3 is TGCGCCAGACCTCCCACGTCAAGACAGATTAACTATGGCTACACCTTC.

A remark on this clone: At one of its ends the junction is not consistent with the germline gene, which may arise from a read error. The chain joins TRBV30 to TRBJ2-3; the match to TRBD2 covers 10 bases. The germline gives CDR1 GTSNPN, CDR2 SVGIG (reference sequence). The length of the CDR3 is 13 residues. DNA for the CDR3: TGTGCCCGGAGCGGGGGGGCAAAAGATACGCAGTATTTT. Amino acids: CARSGGAKDTQYF.

The rearrangement joins TRBV7-9 to TRBJ1-1; possibly TRBD1 for D (6 bases). The V gene lost 4 bases and the J gene lost 2 bases, with 17 bases spanning the gap. Germline V gene sequence: CDR1 SEHNR, CDR2 FQNEAQ (reference sequence). CDR3 size: 16 residues. CDR3 region: CASSSPVGGSNTEAFF. As DNA, the CDR3 is TGTGCCAGCAGCTCCCCGGTAGGGGGTTCCAACACTGAAGCTTTCTTT.

This chain connects TRBV4-1 to TRBJ2-7; perhaps TRBD1 as D (6 bases). This CDR3 region has 15 residues. V lost 1 base to trimming and J lost 3 bases, with 13 bases between them. Germline assignment: CDR1 MGHRA and CDR2 YSYEKL. The CDR3 sequence is CASSQGDIRNYEQYF. The CDR3 nucleotides are TGCGCCAGCAGCCAAGGGGACATCCGGAACTACGAGCAGTACTTC.

V gene TRBV19 combines with J gene TRBJ2-1, with TRBD2 as a possible D gene (7 bases). There are 16 residues in the CDR3. Trimming shortened V by 5 bases and J by 4 bases, and 18 bases separated the two germline ends. The germline V gene encodes CDR1 LNHDA and CDR2 SQIVND (reference sequence). In nucleotides, the CDR3 is TGTGCCAGTAGTTTGGAGAGGGGGGGGCAATACAATGAGCAGTTCTTC. Encoded protein: CASSLERGGQYNEQFF.

The sample holds one count of this clone. The rearrangement joins TRBV11-1 to TRBJ2-7, with D possibly matching TRBD2 (5 bases). V lost 5 bases to trimming and J lost 3 bases, with 17 bases between them. Germline CDR1 reads SGHAT; CDR2 reads FQDESV (reference sequence). The CDR3 covers 15 residues. CDR3 DNA sequence: TGTGCCAGCAGCCCCGACTACTCCACTGGCTACGAGCAGTACTTC. Its translation: CASSPDYSTGYEQYF.

The CDR3 reads CASSPPGAGGRDIQYF. CDR3 bases: TGTGCCAGTAGTCCCCCCGGGGCGGGGGGGAGAGACATTCAGTACTTC. V gene TRBV19 combines with J gene TRBJ2-4; 9 bases match TRBD2. CDR1 is LNHDA, CDR2 SQIVND, per germline (reference sequence). This CDR3 has 16 amino acids. J gave up 8 bases and V 5 bases, and 13 bases lay outside the gene matches. The entire variable domain, with the rest obtained from reference TRBV19 and TRBJ2-4, is as follows: DGGITQSPKYLFRKEGQNVTLSCEQNLNHDAMYWYRQDPGQGLRLIYYSQIVNDFQKGDIAEGYSVSREKKESFPLTVTSAQKNPTAFYLCASSPPGAGGRDIQYFGAGTRLSVL.

This clone was seen a single time. V usage is TRBV5-6 and J usage is TRBJ2-7; tentatively, D is TRBD2 (6 bases). Germline V CDR1 and CDR2: SGHDT, YYEEEE. The CDR3 is made up of 15 amino acids. Trimming took off 6 bases at V and 3 bases at J, with 19 bases between the two ends. CDR3 region: CASTSGGSRGYEQYF. The CDR3 DNA is TGTGCCAGCACTTCCGGAGGGTCCCGGGGCTACGAGCAGTACTTC.

V gene TRBV7-2 combines with J gene TRBJ2-1; maybe TRBD1 (6 bases). V gave up 2 bases and J gave up 2 bases, with 10 bases separating them. Germline V CDR1 and CDR2: SGHTA, FQGNSA. This CDR3 has 15 residues. The CDR3 nucleotides read TGTGCCAGCAGCTTATCGGGACAAGCCTACAATGAGCAGTTCTTC. Translating it yields CASSLSGQAYNEQFF.